Reported below is one T cell receptor (beta chain). The data were obtained in a study of regulatory T cells in long-lasting Graves disease. Through Arm-PCR of CDR3 regions and iRepertoire HTBI primers, TCR beta libraries were built. TCRdb itself ran the multiplex PCR reads through MiXCR, one entry per CDR3 protein. Counted here are a few hundred thousand distinct CDR3 sequences, roughly 15% occurring once; the ten biggest clones make up over 20%. This sample's time point: newly diagnosed GD, antithyroid drugs for less than 3 months. The authors made the TCR library using RNA they extracted from PBMCs. The germline gives CDR1 SGHRS, CDR2 YFSETQ. V dropped 5 bases and J dropped 5; count of bases not matched to a gene: 6. CDR3 length equals 15 residues. The same data also went into a second study, on T cells in Graves' hyperthyroidism and ophthalmopathy. From that paper: A first-round RT-PCR of the TCR CDR3 used the HTBI primer set.

The sample here was peripheral blood mononuclear cells (PBMCs), taken at new diagnosis, from a patient treated with antithyroid drugs. J is TRBJ2-1 and V is TRBV5-1, with TRBD1 matching 11 bases. The receptor was isolated from a woman younger than 35 with Graves disease. CDR3 nucleotide sequence: TGCGCCAGCAGACATGGACAGGGGGCCAACAATGAGCAGTTCTTC. Its translation is CASRHGQGANNEQFF.